The 11 T cell receptor beta chains below were found in one sample sequenced in a study of cytotoxic CD8 clonotypes in ibrutinib-treated CLL. Only in-frame clones appear in the TCRdb table, and some are missing; sequencing was by immunoSEQ multiplex PCR. The data contain roughly 24,000 clones, about 78% of them singletons. The specimen was PBMCs, collected before ibrutinib treatment. The receptor set was obtained from a human donor with chronic lymphocytic leukemia.

The chain is built from TRBV5-8 and TRBJ1-1; 8 bases align to TRBD1. Germline-derived CDR1 and CDR2 are SGHTS and YDEGEE. There are 15 residues in the CDR3. Trimming cost V 2 bases and J 5 bases; bases outside gene matches: 8. This chain's CDR3 is CASSFLQGGLTEAFF. CDR3 DNA: TGTGCCAGCAGCTTCCTACAGGGGGGATTGACTGAAGCTTTCTTT.

The J gene is TRBJ1-2, the V gene TRBV28, with D uncertain. The length of the CDR3 is 15 residues. Germline V lookup: CDR1 MDHEN, CDR2 SYDVKM. Trimming took off 5 bases at V and 7 bases at J, with 20 bases between the two ends. The CDR3 is CASSTPLRPVSGYTF. CDR3 in DNA: TGTGCCAGCAGTACTCCGCTCAGGCCGGTGAGTGGCTACACCTTC.

The V and J genes are TRBV9 and TRBJ2-7; TRBD1 matches 7 bases. This CDR3 comprises 14 residues. V lost 3 bases, J lost 7 bases, and 10 bases stayed unmatched. The germline gives CDR1 SGDLS, CDR2 YYNGEE. In DNA, the CDR3 is TGTGCCAGCAGCGGGGGCAGGGGGTTGCAGGAGCAGTACTTC. Translating gives CASSGGRGLQEQYF.

The gene calls are TRBV5-6 and TRBJ2-2; D is uncertain. This CDR3 has 14 residues. Trimming pared 4 bases from V and 3 bases from J, leaving 10 bases between. The germline CDR1 and CDR2 sequences are SGHDT and YYEEEE. CDR3 nucleotide sequence: TGTGCCAGCAGCCGTACGAAACACACCGGGGAGCTGTTTTTT. Amino acids: CASSRTKHTGELFF.

The chain links TRBV7-7 to TRBJ2-3, with 8 positions matching TRBD1. The CDR3 covers 15 residues. V lost 3 bases, J lost 1 base, and 3 bases stayed unmatched. Looked up from germline, CDR1 is SSHAT and CDR2 is FNYEAQ (reference sequence). CDR3 loop: CASSFSTGGTDTQYF. The CDR3 bases are TGTGCCAGCAGCTTCTCGACAGGGGGCACAGATACGCAGTATTTT.

This chain joins TRBV30 and TRBJ1-2; the D is unclear. The CDR3 contains 11 residues. Germline assignment: CDR1 GTSNPN and CDR2 SVGIG (reference sequence). V dropped 3 bases and J dropped 7 bases, with 9 bases sitting between them. The CDR3 DNA sequence: TGTGCCTGGAGCCTCGGGTTTGGCTACACCTTC. Protein product: CAWSLGFGYTF.

This clone was found a few times. This chain uses TRBV5-4 with TRBJ1-4; no definite D call. Trimming removed 0 bases from V and 1 base from J, with 4 bases in between. Germline assignment: CDR1 SGHNT and CDR2 YYREEE (reference sequence). This CDR3 has 14 residues. The CDR3 spells CASSLGLTNEKLFF. The CDR3 region has the DNA TGTGCCAGCAGCTTGGGGTTAACTAATGAAAAACTGTTTTTT.

The CDR3: CASSIDRGQYF. CDR3 DNA: TGTGCCAGCAGCATAGATCGGGGCCAGTACTTC. V is TRBV21-1 and J is TRBJ2-5; TRBD2 is the table's D call and was not checked against the DNA. TRBV21-1 is annotated as a pseudogene. There are 11 residues in the CDR3.

The chain uses TRBV19 and TRBJ2-3, with D perhaps TRBD1 (6 bases). Per the germline V gene, CDR1 is LNHDA and CDR2 is SQIVND (reference sequence). This CDR3 region has 14 residues. The V end was cut by 3 bases, the J end by 9 bases, with 16 bases between. The CDR3 reads CASSMKQGMWTQYF. The CDR3 DNA is TGTGCCAGTAGTATGAAACAGGGAATGTGGACGCAGTATTTT.

The V gene is TRBV5-1, the J gene TRBJ2-7; possible D gene TRBD2, 5 bases. Germline assignment: CDR1 SGHRS and CDR2 YFSETQ. Trimming took 5 bases from V and 1 from J, leaving 22 bases between them. The CDR3 consists of 17 residues. CDR3 nucleotides: TGCGCCAGCAGTTCCCTATCCGGGGTGGGCAAGTCCTACGAGCAGTACTTC. It yields the protein CASSSLSGVGKSYEQYF.

The rearrangement joins TRBV9 to TRBJ1-3; 8 bases are shared with TRBD1. Germline V CDR1 and CDR2: SGDLS, YYNGEE. This CDR3 has 14 amino acids. Trimming removed 0 bases from V and 4 bases from J; junction bases left unmatched: 0. DNA for the CDR3: TGTGCCAGCAGCGTAGGGGACAGGGGAAACACCATATATTTT. It codes for CASSVGDRGNTIYF.